This is a list of T cell receptor beta chains from one sample in a study of shared clonotypes between healthy human individuals. Clones were sequenced by immunoSEQ multiplex PCR, and TCRdb holds only the in-frame ones, with some missing. The table records some 1,600,000 clones, 98% of them present only once. The sequenced material came from naive CD4+ T cells sorted from blood. Receptors were obtained from a young man in good health. The CDR3 runs from the conserved cysteine through the conserved F or W. Fields, in order: CDR3 length, D gene, clone size, V gene, J gene, CDR3 protein, CDR3 DNA. The D gene is left open where the match is weak. A row's size may be missing; if present it is once, few, many or a size class.

14,TRBD1,-,TRBV5-1,TRBJ1-5,CASKLSTGDKPQHF,TGCGCCAGTAAGCTATCGACAGGGGATAAGCCCCAGCATTTT
15,-,once,TRBV14,TRBJ2-7,CASSQNRVGPYEQYF,TGTGCCAGCAGCCAAAACAGGGTGGGCCCCTACGAGCAGTACTTC
15,TRBD1,-,TRBV30,TRBJ2-6,CAGGTGGSGANVLTF,TGTGCCGGGGGGACAGGGGGCTCTGGGGCCAACGTCCTGACTTTC
14,-,-,TRBV6-1,TRBJ1-4,CASTPRWEGEKLFF,TGTGCCAGCACTCCCCGATGGGAGGGTGAAAAACTGTTTTTT
13,TRBD1,once,TRBV2,TRBJ1-2,CASSDGQARGYTF,TGTGCCAGCAGTGACGGACAGGCGAGGGGCTACACCTTC
19,TRBD2,-,TRBV5-8,TRBJ2-2,CASSFLKTSGSYVVGELFF,TGTGCCAGCAGTTTTCTCAAGACTAGCGGGAGTTATGTGGTTGGGGAGCTGTTTTTT
14,TRBD2,-,TRBV28,TRBJ2-7,CASSLPLAGGEQYF,TGTGCCAGCAGTTTGCCACTAGCGGGGGGCGAGCAGTACTTC
13,-,-,TRBV7-8,TRBJ2-7,CASSLTGTYEQYF,TGTGCCAGCAGCTTGACAGGAACCTACGAGCAGTACTTC
20,-,-,TRBV5-5,TRBJ1-5,CASSFAKLMTGTFNPQPQHF,TGTGCCAGCAGCTTTGCGAAGTTGATGACCGGGACGTTCAACCCGCAGCCCCAGCATTTT
15,-,-,TRBV7-3,TRBJ2-1,CASSAEPGYYNEQFF,TGTGCCAGCAGCGCCGAACCGGGGTATTACAATGAGCAGTTCTTC
17,TRBD2,-,TRBV19,TRBJ2-3,CASSTLAGGTGTDTQYF,TGTGCCAGTAGTACACTAGCGGGAGGGACAGGCACAGATACGCAGTATTTT
13,-,-,TRBV10-3,TRBJ2-7,CAIRATSTYEQYF,TGTGCCATCAGGGCTACTTCGACCTACGAGCAGTACTTC
13,TRBD1,-,TRBV14,TRBJ2-7,CASSLGQTYEQYF,TGTGCCAGCAGCCTGGGACAGACCTACGAGCAGTACTTC
15,TRBD2,-,TRBV7-8,TRBJ2-1,CASSLASGSWNEQFF,TGTGCCAGCAGCTTGGCTAGCGGGAGCTGGAATGAGCAGTTCTTC
14,-,-,TRBV2,TRBJ2-3,CASSFGVSTDTQYF,TGTGCCAGCAGTTTTGGGGTATCTACAGATACGCAGTATTTT
15,-,-,TRBV4-3,TRBJ2-1,CASSHTSSSYNEQFF,TGCGCCAGCAGTCATACATCGAGCTCCTACAATGAGCAGTTCTTC
13,-,-,TRBV6-5,TRBJ1-1,CASSYSAGLEAFF,TGTGCCAGCAGTTACTCAGCGGGGCTTGAAGCTTTCTTT
16,TRBD1,-,TRBV4-1,TRBJ2-7,CASSRSGDRGPYEQYF,TGCGCCAGCAGCCGAAGTGGGGACAGGGGGCCATACGAGCAGTACTTC
14,-,-,TRBV21-1,TRBJ2-7,CASSKGDSTYEQYF,TGTGCCAGCAGCAAAGGGGACAGTACCTACGAGCAGTACTTC